This is a list of T cell receptor beta chains from one sample in a study of radiotherapy plus CTLA-4 blockade in lung cancer. Generated by immunoSEQ multiplex PCR, the TCRdb table keeps only in-frame clones and is missing some. Of approximately 78,000 clones detected, around 80% appear once; the ten largest clones hold about 6.6%. This specimen was peripheral blood, taken from a patient treated with radiotherapy plus ipilimumab. Every receptor here comes from a human donor with non-small cell lung cancer who had a complete response to radiotherapy plus ipilimumab. Both conserved end residues are part of each CDR3. Each record gives: CDR3 DNA, CDR3 protein, V gene, D gene, J gene, clone size. The D gene is left open where the match is weak. Some rows mark clone size as missing; the rest say once, few, many or name a class of expanded clone.

DNA: TGTGCCTGGAGTTCACGACAGGTTGGCAAAAACATTCAGTACTTC
CDR3: CAWSSRQVGKNIQYF
V: TRBV30
D: NA
J: TRBJ2-4
size: NA

DNA: TGCGCCAGCAGTCCCGAGTCTTGGATGGGCACTGAAGCTTTCTTT
CDR3: CASSPESWMGTEAFF
V: TRBV5-1
D: NA
J: TRBJ1-1
size: NA

DNA: TGTGCCAGCTCGTCGGGAGCGGGGAACACTGAAGCTTTCTTT
CDR3: CASSSGAGNTEAFF
V: TRBV18
D: NA
J: TRBJ1-1
size: NA

DNA: TGCGCCAGCAGCCAAGTGATCTATAGCAATCAGCCCCAGCATTTT
CDR3: CASSQVIYSNQPQHF
V: TRBV4-3
D: NA
J: TRBJ1-5
size: NA

DNA: TGCGCCAGCAGCCAAGTGTACGTGAACACCGGGGAGCTGTTTTTT
CDR3: CASSQVYVNTGELFF
V: TRBV4-1
D: NA
J: TRBJ2-2
size: NA

DNA: TGCGCCAGCAGTGAGCAATGGACAGGTGACGAGCAGTACTTC
CDR3: CASSEQWTGDEQYF
V: TRBV10-1
D: TRBD1
J: TRBJ2-7
size: NA

DNA: TGCAGCGTTGAGAGACCGAACACTGAAGCTTTCTTT
CDR3: CSVERPNTEAFF
V: TRBV29-1
D: NA
J: TRBJ1-1
size: NA

DNA: TGCGCCAGCAGCCGACAGCGGGGGCCCGCGAACACCGGGGAGCTGTTTTTT
CDR3: CASSRQRGPANTGELFF
V: TRBV4-1
D: TRBD2
J: TRBJ2-2
size: NA

DNA: TGTGCCAGCAGTGGGGCCAGGGGCTTTAGCAATCAGCCCCAGCATTTT
CDR3: CASSGARGFSNQPQHF
V: TRBV27
D: NA
J: TRBJ1-5
size: once

DNA: TGTGCCAGCAGCTCCCCCCGGGGACGGGGAGGCGCTGAAGCTTTCTTT
CDR3: CASSSPRGRGGAEAFF
V: TRBV7-9
D: NA
J: TRBJ1-1
size: NA

DNA: TGCAGCGTTGATAAGGACAGGGAAAACACTGAAGCTTTCTTT
CDR3: CSVDKDRENTEAFF
V: TRBV29-1
D: TRBD1
J: TRBJ1-1
size: NA

DNA: TGTGCCAGCAGCGTCGGGGGACTCTCCACCGGGGAGCTGTTTTTT
CDR3: CASSVGGLSTGELFF
V: TRBV9
D: NA
J: TRBJ2-2
size: once

DNA: TGCAGCGTTGGGTCCGCCAGCGGGGAGCTGTTTTTT
CDR3: CSVGSASGELFF
V: TRBV29-1
D: NA
J: TRBJ2-2
size: NA

DNA: TGTGCCAGCACCGGGACAGGGGGTAAAGAGACCCAGTACTTC
CDR3: CASTGTGGKETQYF
V: TRBV2
D: TRBD1
J: TRBJ2-5
size: NA

DNA: TGTGCCAGCGGTAATCCGGGACAGGGGTGGGCAGATACGCAGTATTTT
CDR3: CASGNPGQGWADTQYF
V: TRBV9
D: TRBD1
J: TRBJ2-3
size: NA

DNA: TGCGCCAGCAGCTTGGGTGCCCCCACCCTGGGGGGAAACCACCCCATATATTTT
CDR3: CASSLGAPTLGGNHPIYF
V: TRBV5-1
D: NA
J: TRBJ1-3
size: NA

DNA: TGTGCCAGTATTCCGACAGGGGGAAGGAATGAGCAGTTCTTC
CDR3: CASIPTGGRNEQFF
V: TRBV19
D: TRBD1
J: TRBJ2-1
size: NA

DNA: TGTGCCAGCAGCTTAAGGGGCAAGAACACCGGGGAGCTGTTTTTT
CDR3: CASSLRGKNTGELFF
V: TRBV7-2
D: NA
J: TRBJ2-2
size: once

DNA: TGTGCCAGTAGTCCTCGGACAGGGGGCGGGAGAGCTTTCTTT
CDR3: CASSPRTGGGRAFF
V: TRBV19
D: TRBD1
J: TRBJ1-1
size: NA

DNA: TGTGCCAGCAGCCAGATAAAGACAGGGGGCACTGAAGCTTTCTTT
CDR3: CASSQIKTGGTEAFF
V: TRBV6-1
D: TRBD1
J: TRBJ1-1
size: NA

DNA: TGTGCCAGCAGCTTAGCCCTGCGGACAATGAACACTGAAGCTTTCTTT
CDR3: CASSLALRTMNTEAFF
V: TRBV7-9
D: NA
J: TRBJ1-1
size: NA

DNA: TGTGCCAGCAGACTACAGGGGGCAAACACTGAAGCTTTCTTT
CDR3: CASRLQGANTEAFF
V: TRBV27
D: TRBD1
J: TRBJ1-1
size: NA

DNA: TGTGCTAGTGTCTACAATGGGGCTAGCGGGGGGAGCAATGAGCAGTTCTTC
CDR3: CASVYNGASGGSNEQFF
V: TRBV12-5
D: TRBD2
J: TRBJ2-1
size: NA

DNA: TGTGCCAGCAGCACAGTAGGGGGGAGAGATACGCAGTATTTT
CDR3: CASSTVGGRDTQYF
V: TRBV7-2
D: NA
J: TRBJ2-3
size: NA

DNA: TGTGCCAGCAGTGCAACCCGCAGGGGGCACTCCTACAATGAGCAGTTCTTC
CDR3: CASSATRRGHSYNEQFF
V: TRBV27
D: TRBD1
J: TRBJ2-1
size: NA

DNA: TGTGCCAGCAGCTCCCGACGGAGCATAATTTTTTCACCCCTCCACTTT
CDR3: CASSSRRSIIFSPLHF
V: TRBV7-2
D: NA
J: TRBJ1-6
size: NA